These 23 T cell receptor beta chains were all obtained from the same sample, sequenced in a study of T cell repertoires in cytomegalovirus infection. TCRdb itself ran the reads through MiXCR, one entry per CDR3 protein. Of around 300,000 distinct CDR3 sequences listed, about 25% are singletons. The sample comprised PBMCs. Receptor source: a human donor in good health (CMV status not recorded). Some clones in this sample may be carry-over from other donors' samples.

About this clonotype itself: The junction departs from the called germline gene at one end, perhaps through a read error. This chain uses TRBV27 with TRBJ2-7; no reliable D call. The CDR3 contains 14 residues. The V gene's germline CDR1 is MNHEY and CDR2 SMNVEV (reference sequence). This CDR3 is CVSSFGLDAYEQYF. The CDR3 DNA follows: TGTGTCAGCAGTTTCGGCCTAGATGCCTACGAGCAGTACTTC.

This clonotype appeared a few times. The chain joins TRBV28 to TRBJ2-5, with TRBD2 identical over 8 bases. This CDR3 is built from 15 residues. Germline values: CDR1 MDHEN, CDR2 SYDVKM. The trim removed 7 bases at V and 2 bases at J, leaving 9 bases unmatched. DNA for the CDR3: TGTGCCAGCAACCATCCGGGACTAGGGCAAGAGACCCAGTACTTC. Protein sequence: CASNHPGLGQETQYF.

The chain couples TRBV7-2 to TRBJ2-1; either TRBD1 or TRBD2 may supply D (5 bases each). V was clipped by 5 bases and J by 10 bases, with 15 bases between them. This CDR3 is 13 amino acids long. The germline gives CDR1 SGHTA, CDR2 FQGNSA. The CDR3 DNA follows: TGTGCCAGCAGCGTCCGGGGCGGGCGCGAGCAGTTCTTC. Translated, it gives CASSVRGGREQFF. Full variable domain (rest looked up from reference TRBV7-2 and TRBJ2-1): GAGVSQSPSNKVTEKGKDVELRCDPISGHTALYWYRQSLGQGLEFLIYFQGNSAPDKSGLPSDRFSAERTGGSVSTLTIQRTQQEDSAVYLCASSVRGGREQFFGPGTRLTVL.

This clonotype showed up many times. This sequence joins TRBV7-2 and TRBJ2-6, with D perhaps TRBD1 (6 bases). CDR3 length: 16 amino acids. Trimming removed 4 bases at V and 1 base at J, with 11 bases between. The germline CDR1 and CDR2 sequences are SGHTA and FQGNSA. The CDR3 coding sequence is TGTGCCAGCAGCTCATGGACAGCTTCTGGGGCCAACGTCCTGACTTTC. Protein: CASSSWTASGANVLTF.

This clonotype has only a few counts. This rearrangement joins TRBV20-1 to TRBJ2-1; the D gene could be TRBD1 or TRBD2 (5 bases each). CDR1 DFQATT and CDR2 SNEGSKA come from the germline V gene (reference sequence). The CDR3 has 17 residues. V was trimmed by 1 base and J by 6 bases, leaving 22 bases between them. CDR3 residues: CSARGPGTSIPLNEQFF. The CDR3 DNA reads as TGCAGTGCTAGAGGCCCTGGGACCTCTATACCCCTCAATGAGCAGTTCTTC.

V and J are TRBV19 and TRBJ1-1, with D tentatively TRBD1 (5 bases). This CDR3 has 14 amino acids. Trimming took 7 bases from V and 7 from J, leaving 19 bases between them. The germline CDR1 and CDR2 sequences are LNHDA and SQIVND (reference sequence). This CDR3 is CASTRRREGSEAFF. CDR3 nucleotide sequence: TGTGCCAGTACCCGGCGGAGGGAGGGGAGTGAAGCTTTCTTT.

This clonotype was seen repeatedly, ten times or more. CDR3 loop: CASSLTRGTDTQYF. For the CDR3, the DNA is TGTGCCAGCAGCTTAACCAGGGGCACAGATACGCAGTATTTT. The chain is built from TRBV7-2 and TRBJ2-3; D perhaps matches TRBD1 (5 bases). The germline CDR1 and CDR2 sequences are SGHTA and FQGNSA. Trimming shortened V by 2 bases and J by 1 base, and 7 bases separated the two germline ends. The CDR3 extends over 14 amino acids.

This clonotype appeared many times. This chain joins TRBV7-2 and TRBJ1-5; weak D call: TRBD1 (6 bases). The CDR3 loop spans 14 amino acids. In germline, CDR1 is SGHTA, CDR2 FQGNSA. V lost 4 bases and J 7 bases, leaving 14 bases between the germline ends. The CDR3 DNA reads TGTGCCAGCAGCTACAGGGCCACAGGGCAGCCCCAGCATTTT. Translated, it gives CASSYRATGQPQHF.

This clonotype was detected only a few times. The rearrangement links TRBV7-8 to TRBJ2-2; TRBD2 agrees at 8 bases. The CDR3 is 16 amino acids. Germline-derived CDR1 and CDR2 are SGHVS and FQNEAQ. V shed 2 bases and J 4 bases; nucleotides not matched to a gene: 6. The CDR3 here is CASSLSSGSFTGELFF. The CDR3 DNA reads TGTGCCAGCAGCTTATCCAGCGGGAGTTTCACCGGGGAGCTGTTTTTT.

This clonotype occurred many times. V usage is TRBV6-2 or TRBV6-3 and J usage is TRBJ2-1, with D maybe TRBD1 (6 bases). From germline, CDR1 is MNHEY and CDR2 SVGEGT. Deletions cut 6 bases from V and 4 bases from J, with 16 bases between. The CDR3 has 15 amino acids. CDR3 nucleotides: TGTGCCAGCAGGCAACGGACAGAAGGGTACAATGAGCAGTTCTTC. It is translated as CASRQRTEGYNEQFF.

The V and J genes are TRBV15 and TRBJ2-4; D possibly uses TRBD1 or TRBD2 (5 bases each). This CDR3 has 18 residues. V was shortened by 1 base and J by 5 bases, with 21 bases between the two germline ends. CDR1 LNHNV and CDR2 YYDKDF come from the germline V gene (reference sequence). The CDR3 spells CATSRGVRGNVGENIQYF. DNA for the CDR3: TGTGCCACCAGCAGAGGTGTCCGGGGCAACGTGGGGGAAAACATTCAGTACTTC.

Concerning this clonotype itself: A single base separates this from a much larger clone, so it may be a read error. CDR3 loop: CASSSGPLEGNIQHF. DNA for the CDR3: TGTGCCAGCAGCTCCGGACCCCTCGAAGGAAACATTCAGCACTTC. The chain has TRBV11-2 and TRBJ2-4; D unresolved. This CDR3 is 15 amino acids long. The germline gives CDR1 SGHAT, CDR2 FQNNGV.

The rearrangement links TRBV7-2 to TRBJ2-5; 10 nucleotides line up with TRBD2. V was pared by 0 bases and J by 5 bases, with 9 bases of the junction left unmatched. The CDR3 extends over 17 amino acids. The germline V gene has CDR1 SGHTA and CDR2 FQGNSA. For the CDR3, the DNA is TGTGCCAGCAGCTTAGCCGGCCTAGCGGGAGCAGGGGAGACCCAGTACTTC. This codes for CASSLAGLAGAGETQYF.

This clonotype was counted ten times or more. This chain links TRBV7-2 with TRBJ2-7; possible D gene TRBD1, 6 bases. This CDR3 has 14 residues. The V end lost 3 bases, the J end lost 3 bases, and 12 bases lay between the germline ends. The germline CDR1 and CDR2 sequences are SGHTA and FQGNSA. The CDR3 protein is CASSLHQGFYEQYF. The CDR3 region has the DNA TGTGCCAGCAGCTTGCACCAGGGGTTCTACGAGCAGTACTTC. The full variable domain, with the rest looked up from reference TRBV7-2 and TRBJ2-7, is GAGVSQSPSNKVTEKGKDVELRCDPISGHTALYWYRQSLGQGLEFLIYFQGNSAPDKSGLPSDRFSAERTGGSVSTLTIQRTQQEDSAVYLCASSLHQGFYEQYFGPGTRLTVT.

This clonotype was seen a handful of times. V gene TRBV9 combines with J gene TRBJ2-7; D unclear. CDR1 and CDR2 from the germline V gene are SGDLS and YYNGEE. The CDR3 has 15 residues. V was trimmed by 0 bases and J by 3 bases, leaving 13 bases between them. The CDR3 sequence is CASSVGLGNLYEQYF. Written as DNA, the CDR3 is TGTGCCAGCAGCGTAGGACTGGGGAATCTCTACGAGCAGTACTTC.

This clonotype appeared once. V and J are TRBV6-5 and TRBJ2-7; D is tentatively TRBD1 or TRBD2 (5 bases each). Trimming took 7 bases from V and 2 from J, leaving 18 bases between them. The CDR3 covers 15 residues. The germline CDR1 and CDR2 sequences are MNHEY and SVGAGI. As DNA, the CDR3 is TGTGCCAGCACCCCGAGAGAGGGGAAGACCTACGAGCAGTACTTC. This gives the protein CASTPREGKTYEQYF.

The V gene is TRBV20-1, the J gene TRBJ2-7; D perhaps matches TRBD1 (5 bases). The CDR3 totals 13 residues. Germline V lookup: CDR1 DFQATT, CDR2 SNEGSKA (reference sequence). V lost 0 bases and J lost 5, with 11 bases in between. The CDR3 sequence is CSAREGVRDEQYF. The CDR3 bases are TGCAGTGCTAGAGAAGGGGTCCGGGACGAGCAGTACTTC.

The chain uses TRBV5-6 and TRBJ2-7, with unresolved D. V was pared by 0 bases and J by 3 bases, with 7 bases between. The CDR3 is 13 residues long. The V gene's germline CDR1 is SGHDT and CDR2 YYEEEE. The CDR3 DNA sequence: TGTGCCAGCAGCTTGGGACACTACTACGAGCAGTACTTC. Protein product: CASSLGHYYEQYF.

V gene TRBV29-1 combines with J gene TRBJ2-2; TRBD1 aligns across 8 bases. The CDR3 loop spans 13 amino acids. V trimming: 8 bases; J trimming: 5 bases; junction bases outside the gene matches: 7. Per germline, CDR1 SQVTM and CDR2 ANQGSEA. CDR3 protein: CSLQGARTGELFF. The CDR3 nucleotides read TGCAGCCTTCAGGGGGCCCGGACCGGGGAGCTGTTTTTT.

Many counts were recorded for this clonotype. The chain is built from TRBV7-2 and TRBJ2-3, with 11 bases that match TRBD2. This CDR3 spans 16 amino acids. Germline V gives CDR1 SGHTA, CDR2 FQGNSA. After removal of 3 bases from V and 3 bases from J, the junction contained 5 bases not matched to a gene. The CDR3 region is CASSLGTSGATDTQYF. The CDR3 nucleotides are TGTGCCAGCAGCTTGGGGACTAGCGGAGCGACAGATACGCAGTATTTT.

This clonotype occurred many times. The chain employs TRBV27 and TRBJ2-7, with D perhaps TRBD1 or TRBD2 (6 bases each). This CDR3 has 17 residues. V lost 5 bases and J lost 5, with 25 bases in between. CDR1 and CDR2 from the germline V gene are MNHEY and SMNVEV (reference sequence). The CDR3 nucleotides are TGTGCCAGCAGTAAATATCACTCCTCGTCGGGGGCCCACGAGCAGTACTTC. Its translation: CASSKYHSSSGAHEQYF.

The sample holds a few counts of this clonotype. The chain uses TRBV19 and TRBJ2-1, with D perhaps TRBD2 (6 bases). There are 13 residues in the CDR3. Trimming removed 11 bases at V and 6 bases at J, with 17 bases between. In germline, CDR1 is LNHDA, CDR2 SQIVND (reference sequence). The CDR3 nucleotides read TGTGCCGCTAGCCGTGGGACTTTCAATGAGCAGTTCTTC. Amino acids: CAASRGTFNEQFF.

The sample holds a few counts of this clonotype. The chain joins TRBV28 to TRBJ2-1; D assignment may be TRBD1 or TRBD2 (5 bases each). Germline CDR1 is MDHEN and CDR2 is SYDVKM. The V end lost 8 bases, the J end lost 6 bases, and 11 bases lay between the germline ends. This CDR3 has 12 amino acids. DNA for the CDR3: TGTGCCAGCGTTCAGGGACGCAATGAGCAGTTCTTC. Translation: CASVQGRNEQFF.